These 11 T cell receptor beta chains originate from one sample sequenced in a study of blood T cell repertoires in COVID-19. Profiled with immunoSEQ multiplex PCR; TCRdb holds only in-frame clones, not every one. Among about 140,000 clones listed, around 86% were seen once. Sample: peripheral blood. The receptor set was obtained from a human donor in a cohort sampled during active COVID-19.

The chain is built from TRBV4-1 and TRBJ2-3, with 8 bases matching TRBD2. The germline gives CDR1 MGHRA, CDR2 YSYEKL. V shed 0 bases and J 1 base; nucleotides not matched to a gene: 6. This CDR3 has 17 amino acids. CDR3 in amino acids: CASSQEYGRAGTDTQYF. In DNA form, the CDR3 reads TGCGCCAGCAGCCAAGAGTACGGGAGGGCGGGCACAGATACGCAGTATTTT.

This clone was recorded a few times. The DNA for the CDR3 is TGTGCCAGCAGCCAAGGGACTAGCGGGGTCAATGAGCAGTTCTTC. This encodes CASSQGTSGVNEQFF. The V gene is TRBV4-2, the J gene TRBJ2-1; TRBD2 aligns across 12 bases. This CDR3 has 15 amino acids. Per the germline V gene, CDR1 is LGHNA and CDR2 is YNFKEQ. V was pared by 1 base and J by 6 bases, with 1 base of the junction left unmatched.

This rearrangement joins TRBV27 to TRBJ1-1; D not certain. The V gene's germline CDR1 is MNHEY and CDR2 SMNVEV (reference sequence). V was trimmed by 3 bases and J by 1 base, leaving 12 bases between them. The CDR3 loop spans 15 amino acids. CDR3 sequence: CASSFLGRQNTEAFF. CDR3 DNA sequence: TGTGCCAGCAGTTTCTTAGGGAGGCAGAACACTGAAGCTTTCTTT.

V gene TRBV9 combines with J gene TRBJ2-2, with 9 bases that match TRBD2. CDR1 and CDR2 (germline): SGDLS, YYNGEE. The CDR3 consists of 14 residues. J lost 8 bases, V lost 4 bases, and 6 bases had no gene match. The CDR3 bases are TGTGCCAGCAGCTCATCTAGCGGGATGGGGGAGCTGTTTTTT. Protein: CASSSSSGMGELFF.

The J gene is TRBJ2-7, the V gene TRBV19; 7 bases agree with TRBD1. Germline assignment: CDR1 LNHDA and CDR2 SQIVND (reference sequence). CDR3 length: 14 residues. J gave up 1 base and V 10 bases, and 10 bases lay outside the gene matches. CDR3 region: CATSYRGTSYEQYF. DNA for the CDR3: TGTGCCACTTCCTACAGGGGAACTTCCTACGAGCAGTACTTC.

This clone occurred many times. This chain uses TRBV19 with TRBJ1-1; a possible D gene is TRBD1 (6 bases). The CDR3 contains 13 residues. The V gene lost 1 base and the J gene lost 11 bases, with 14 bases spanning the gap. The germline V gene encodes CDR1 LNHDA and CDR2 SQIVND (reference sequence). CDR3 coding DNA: TGTGCCAGTAGTATAGGGACAGTTCCTAGTGCTTTCTTT. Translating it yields CASSIGTVPSAFF.

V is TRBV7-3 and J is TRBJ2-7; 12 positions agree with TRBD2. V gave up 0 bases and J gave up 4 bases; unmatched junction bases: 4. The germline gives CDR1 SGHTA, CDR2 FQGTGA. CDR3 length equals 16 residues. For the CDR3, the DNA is TGTGCCAGCAGCTTAACGCCGACTAGCGGGAGTTACGAGCAGTACTTC. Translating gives CASSLTPTSGSYEQYF.

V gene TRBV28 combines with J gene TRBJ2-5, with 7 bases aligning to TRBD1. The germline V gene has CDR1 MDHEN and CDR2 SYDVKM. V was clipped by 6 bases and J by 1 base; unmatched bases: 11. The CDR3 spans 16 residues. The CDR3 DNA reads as TGTGCCAGCAGGAAAGACAGGGAGATTCGCCAAGAGACCCAGTACTTC. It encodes CASRKDREIRQETQYF. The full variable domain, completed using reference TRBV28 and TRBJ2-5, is DVKVTQSSRYLVKRTGEKVFLECVQDMDHENMFWYRQDPGLGLRLIYFSYDVKMKEKGDIPEGYSVSREKKERFSLILESASTNQTSMYLCASRKDREIRQETQYFGPGTRLLVL.

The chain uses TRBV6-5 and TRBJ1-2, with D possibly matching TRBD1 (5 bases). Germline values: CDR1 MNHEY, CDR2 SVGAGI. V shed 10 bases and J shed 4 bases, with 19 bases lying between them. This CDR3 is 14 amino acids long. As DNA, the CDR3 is TGTGCCACCCCACGGCCGGGGGGACTCTATGGCTACACCTTC. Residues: CATPRPGGLYGYTF.

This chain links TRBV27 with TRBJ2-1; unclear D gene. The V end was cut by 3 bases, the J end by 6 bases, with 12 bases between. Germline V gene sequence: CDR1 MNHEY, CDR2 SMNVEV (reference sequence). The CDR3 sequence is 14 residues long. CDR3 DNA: TGTGCCAGCAGTTTCCGCCGCTACTTCAATGAGCAGTTCTTC. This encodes CASSFRRYFNEQFF.

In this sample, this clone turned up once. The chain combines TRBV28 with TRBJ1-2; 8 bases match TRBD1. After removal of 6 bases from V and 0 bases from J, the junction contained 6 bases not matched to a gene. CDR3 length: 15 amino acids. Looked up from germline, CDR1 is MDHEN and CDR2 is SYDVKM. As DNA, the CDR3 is TGTGCCAGCAGGGGACAGGCGATTTCTAACTATGGCTACACCTTC. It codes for CASRGQAISNYGYTF.